The 5 T cell receptor beta chains in this list originate from one sample, sequenced in a study of T cell changes during pregnancy in multiple sclerosis. Data came from immunoSEQ multiplex PCR; TCRdb stores just in-frame clones and leaves some out. The table includes tens of thousands of clones, 80% to 95% detected once. The sample was peripheral blood, taken after pregnancy. The source is a female donor in good health, enrolled as a control in a pregnancy study.

Here the CDR3 reads CASSLGQGPLWEQYF. Written as DNA, the CDR3 is TGTGCCAGCAGCTTAGGACAGGGGCCTTTGTGGGAGCAGTACTTC. The chain recombines TRBV11-2 with TRBJ2-7, with 8 positions matching TRBD1. The CDR3 sequence is 15 residues long. Losses at the gene ends were 1 base for V and 7 bases for J; bases not matched to a gene: 9. Germline CDR1 reads SGHAT; CDR2 reads FQNNGV.

This chain links TRBV7-3 with TRBJ2-5; 8 bases agree with TRBD2. The CDR3 is 14 amino acids. Per the germline V gene, CDR1 is SGHTA and CDR2 is FQGTGA. J lost 2 bases, V lost 8 bases, and 7 bases had no gene match. The CDR3 is CASEGTRGQETQYF. In DNA, the CDR3 is TGTGCCAGCGAAGGGACTAGAGGGCAAGAGACCCAGTACTTC.

This clone appeared once. This rearrangement joins TRBV5-6 to TRBJ1-2; D uncertain. The CDR3 runs 15 residues. CDR1 and CDR2 (germline): SGHDT, YYEEEE. Trimming pared 0 bases from V and 2 bases from J, leaving 11 bases between. CDR3 protein: CASSLVSGLNYGYTF. The CDR3 nucleotides read TGTGCCAGCAGCTTGGTTTCAGGACTAAACTATGGCTACACCTTC.

In nucleotides, the CDR3 is TGTGCCAGCAGCTTAGGGGGGGGGACCTCTGGAAACACCATATATTTT. This sequence encodes CASSLGGGTSGNTIYF. The chain couples TRBV7-9 to TRBJ1-3; perhaps TRBD1 as D (5 bases). The CDR3 sequence is 16 residues long. Trimming pared 1 base from V and 0 bases from J, leaving 10 bases between. Germline V gene data show CDR1 as SEHNR and CDR2 as FQNEAQ (reference sequence).

This chain joins TRBV6-6 and TRBJ1-2, with 11 bases that match TRBD1. CDR1 and CDR2 from the germline V gene are MNHNY and SVGAGI (reference sequence). This CDR3 contains 13 residues. Trimming removed 5 bases from V and 8 bases from J; junction bases left unmatched: 4. The CDR3, as DNA: TGTGCCAGCAGTGCCGGGACAGGGGGAGGCTACACCTTC. It is translated as CASSAGTGGGYTF.